Each of the 13 T cell receptor beta chains below was sequenced from the same sample in a study of graft-versus-host responses after intestinal transplantation. Clones were read by immunoSEQ multiplex PCR, and TCRdb kept only the in-frame ones, dropping some. The sample carries 9,500 to 15,000 clones, 85% to 95% recorded once. The source was PBMCs, collected just under 110 days after intestinal transplant. Receptor source: a human patient who received an intestinal transplant, so some T cells may come from the graft donor.

The chain employs TRBV11-2 and TRBJ2-3, with 12 positions matching TRBD2. Unmatched junction bases numbered 5, after V lost 3 bases and J lost 4 bases. Germline loops: CDR1 SGHAT, CDR2 FQNNGV. The CDR3 length is 16 residues. The DNA of the CDR3 is TGTGCCAGCAGCTTTCGACTAGCGGGAGTGGCAGATACGCAGTATTTT. It translates to CASSFRLAGVADTQYF.

V and J are TRBV6-5 and TRBJ2-4; 13 nucleotides align to TRBD2. The germline gives CDR1 MNHEY, CDR2 SVGAGI. V trimming: 2 bases; J trimming: 8 bases; junction bases outside the gene matches: 3. The CDR3 sequence is 15 residues long. The CDR3 nucleotides read TGTGCCAGCAGTTACGGGACTAGCGGGGTTGACATTCAGTACTTC. This sequence encodes CASSYGTSGVDIQYF.

The chain uses TRBV4-1 and TRBJ2-3; D is perhaps TRBD2 (6 bases). There are 16 residues in the CDR3. CDR1 MGHRA and CDR2 YSYEKL come from the germline V gene. With 2 bases removed from V and 2 bases from J, the gap between germline ends came to 14 bases. The CDR3 is CASSQRDLDFTDTQYF. The CDR3 bases are TGCGCCAGCAGCCAACGGGACTTGGACTTCACAGATACGCAGTATTTT.

The rearrangement uses TRBV27 and TRBJ2-7; D remains unclear. This CDR3 region has 12 residues. Per germline, CDR1 MNHEY and CDR2 SMNVEV (reference sequence). Trimming pared 6 bases from V and 6 bases from J, leaving 12 bases between. CDR3 region: CASSFPPGEQYF. The CDR3 DNA follows: TGTGCCAGCAGCTTCCCACCCGGCGAGCAGTACTTC.

The chain employs TRBV28 and TRBJ2-5; 9 bases map to TRBD1. The DNA end is more similar to TRBJ2-7, so the J call may be wrong. CDR3 length equals 19 residues. The germline CDR1 and CDR2 sequences are MDHEN and SYDVKM. CDR3 bases: TGTGCCAGCAGTTTAATTGAGACAGGGGGGTCTATAGGGTCCTACGAGCAGTACTTC. It codes for CASSLIETGGSIGSYEQYF.

The V call is TRBV27, the J call TRBJ2-2, with unresolved D. V lost 5 bases and J lost 4, with 29 bases in between. The CDR3 contains 20 residues. CDR1 and CDR2 (germline): MNHEY, SMNVEV (reference sequence). The CDR3 nucleotides read TGTGCCAGCAGTCCGCCACCCAAATACCCCTCCAGTTTCAGCACCGGGGAGCTGTTTTTT. It specifies CASSPPPKYPSSFSTGELFF.

This clone rates as large. For the CDR3, the DNA is TGTGCCAGCAGCGGGGGTAGGACGACTCTCCGCAATCAGCCCCAGCATTTT. Translation gives CASSGGRTTLRNQPQHF. The rearrangement joins TRBV5-7 to TRBJ1-5, with a weak D call TRBD1 (5 bases). TRBV5-7 is assigned to the ORF class and has an uncertain function. The V end was cut by 4 bases, the J end by 2 bases, with 19 bases between. CDR3 length: 17 residues.

The chain couples TRBV29-1 to TRBJ2-3, with D maybe TRBD2 (6 bases). The germline V and J ends were trimmed by 5 bases and 0 bases, with 12 bases remaining between them. CDR3 size: 14 residues. CDR1 is SQVTM and CDR2 is ANQGSEA in the germline V gene. The CDR3 region has the DNA TGCAGCGTTCGGGAGCTCCCTAGCACAGATACGCAGTATTTT. It is translated as CSVRELPSTDTQYF.

The gene calls are TRBV30 and TRBJ2-7; the D call may be TRBD1 or TRBD2 (6 bases each). V was pared by 0 bases and J by 0 bases, with 9 bases between. From germline, CDR1 is GTSNPN and CDR2 SVGIG (reference sequence). This CDR3 contains 14 residues. The CDR3 here is CAWSVGGHSYEQYF. CDR3 coding DNA: TGTGCCTGGAGTGTCGGGGGACACTCCTACGAGCAGTACTTC.

The V gene is TRBV7-9, the J gene TRBJ2-1; D unclear. This CDR3 is 11 amino acids long. Germline assignment: CDR1 SEHNR and CDR2 FQNEAQ (reference sequence). Trimming left V 6 bases short and J 4 bases short, with 4 bases between. The CDR3 reads CASSPYNEQFF. CDR3 coding DNA: TGTGCCAGCAGTCCATACAATGAGCAGTTCTTC.

The chain employs TRBV4-1 and TRBJ1-5; 10 bases are shared with TRBD1. With 4 bases clipped from V and 4 bases from J, the junction kept 1 base outside the gene matches. The CDR3 has 14 amino acids. CDR1 MGHRA and CDR2 YSYEKL come from the germline V gene. CDR3 residues: CASSPDRGNQPQHF. CDR3 nucleotide sequence: TGCGCCAGCAGCCCGGACAGGGGGAATCAGCCCCAGCATTTT.

The count of this clone is one. Germline is not matched at one junction end, which may reflect a read error. The V and J genes are TRBV9 and TRBJ2-1; D may be TRBD1 (6 bases). The CDR3 consists of 15 residues. The germline CDR1 and CDR2 sequences are SGDLS and YYNGEE. The CDR3: CASSVEPTGNNEQLF. The CDR3 DNA sequence: TGTGCCAGCAGCGTAGAACCGACAGGAAACAATGAGCAGCTCTTC.

This clone was detected a few times. V gene TRBV19 combines with J gene TRBJ1-1, with D maybe TRBD1 (5 bases). This CDR3 comprises 13 residues. Trimming pared 1 base from V and 4 bases from J, leaving 7 bases between. Germline CDR1 reads LNHDA; CDR2 reads SQIVND (reference sequence). The CDR3 nucleotides are TGTGCCAGTAGTATAGGTGGGGGCACTGAAGCTTTCTTT. It is translated as CASSIGGGTEAFF.